This T cell receptor beta chain originates from a study of response to subunit inactivated influenza vaccine. Overall study results and limits: That few new T cells are recruited by each seasonal influenza vaccination was the authors' suggestion.

TCRdb itself ran the RT-PCR reads through MiXCR, one entry per CDR3 protein. Counted here are about 570,000 distinct CDR3 sequences, over 9% occurring once; the ten biggest clones make up roughly 11%. About this clonotype itself: Its antigen is still unknown.

These data were also reused for a study on T cells expressing NK-cell markers. That source notes: 5'RACE template switching built TCR beta cDNA with unique molecular identifiers. The study drew TCR beta repertoires from sorted CD3+CD56+NKG2C+, CD3+CD56+NKG2C- and CD3+CD56-NKG2C+ T cells. Each of about six donors carried dominant NKG2C+ clonotypes accounting for about 1.0-7.0% of CD8+ T cells. There were a few donors in whom these clonotypes also led the CD3+CD56-NKG2C+ fraction.

This material consisted of PBMCs from blood, taken on the day of vaccination. The receptor was isolated from a man in his forties or fifties who received an inactivated influenza vaccine.

The CDR3: CSVGKGAAGYTF. CDR3 nucleotide sequence: TGCAGCGTTGGGAAGGGGGCGGCGGGCTACACCTTC. The J gene is TRBJ1-2, the V gene TRBV29-1; TRBD1 aligns across 7 bases. The CDR3 length is 12 residues. V lost 4 bases and J lost 8; bases outside the gene matches: 7. Germline V gene data show CDR1 as SQVTM and CDR2 as ANQGSEA.